This T cell receptor (beta chain) derives from a study of somatic reversion in DOCK8 deficiency (TCRdb year 2020). About the full investigation: In the study, T cell receptor beta repertoires were compared across three groups: DOCK8-deficient patients, DOCK8-revertant patients and healthy volunteers. The study set out to investigate how, in DOCK8 deficiency, somatic reversion of pathogenic DOCK8 variants alters lymphocyte differentiation and function. DOCK8-deficient patients in the study had been reported previously.

Genomic DNA for TCR repertoire analysis was extracted from either whole blood samples or PBMCs. According to the germline V gene (reference sequence), CDR1 reads SGHNT and CDR2 reads YYREEE. A distance of 7 bases separates the germline ends of V and J, which lose 0 bases and 4 bases respectively. The cysteine opens and the phenylalanine closes a CDR3 of 13 amino acids. The read is trimmed to its CDR3 DNA, 39 bases read in frame from base 1. The study at large found these results: Whether whole blood or PBMCs served as the source material for each individual sample was not specified in the methods.

This clonotype is large (0.1 to 1%). Its recognized antigen is unknown. No quality values exist for individual bases; no much larger clone is one base distant. The library was made by multiplex PCR. Using EuroClonality-NGS primers, the TRB libraries were generated through a one-step amplicon PCR run on 90 to 100 ng genomic DNA. Sequencing of the TRB amplicons was done on Illumina MiSeq instruments using 2 x 250 bp version 2 chemistry. The paper's processing steps were these. IMGT/HighV-QUEST was used for primary TRB sequence analysis and V(D)J annotation. VDJtools was used to assess repertoire diversity and composition after nonfunctional clones were removed and samples were downsampled for comparisons between samples. In-frame beta chains were kept once TCRdb had trimmed the public reads at Q25 with fastp and called clones with MiXCR. For every CDR3 protein sequence, its rows merge into one entry that carries the most common genes and DNA. Clone size and V and J calls follow TCRdb, not the original study. The sample table lists 200 to 300 distinct CDR3 sequences, roughly 26% of them with a count of one. The ten largest clones add up to about 61% of the sample.

The sequence derives from a human donor with DOCK8 deficiency. The chain is encoded by TRBV5-4 joined to TRBJ1-2; TRBD1 is a possible D gene, resting on 5 matching bases. The material sequenced was peripheral blood. The CDR3 reads CASSLGQIYGYTF. Here is the DNA: TGTGCCAGCAGCTTGGGACAGATCTATGGCTACACCTTC.